Following are 14 T cell receptor beta chains from one sample sequenced in a study of T cells in Graves' hyperthyroidism and ophthalmopathy (dated by TCRdb to between 2017 and 2020). Libraries were prepared through multiplex PCR. Sequencing relied on an Illumina HiSeq 2000. Amplification of TCR beta CDR3 regions was carried out from RNA transcripts. The first round of RT-PCR for the TCR CDR3 was performed with the HTBI primer set and the Qiagen OneStep RT-PCR kit. Through fastp at Q25 and MiXCR, TCRdb rebuilt clones from the public reads, retaining in-frame beta chains. Duplicate CDR3 protein sequences are folded into a single record with the most common DNA and genes. The sample table records a few hundred thousand distinct CDR3 sequences; 15% of these occur just once. The ten top clones hold approximately 32% of the sample. Source material: blood. These receptors came from a woman aged 25 to 39 with Graves' hyperthyroidism.

This rearrangement joins TRBV5-1 to TRBJ2-2; TRBD2 matches at 10 bases. The ends lost 4 bases at V and 1 base at J; junction bases unmatched: 4. Germline V lookup: CDR1 SGHRS, CDR2 YFSETQ. The length of the CDR3 is 16 residues. The CDR3 here is CASSGTSGMNTGELFF. The CDR3 DNA sequence: TGCGCCAGCAGCGGTACTAGCGGGATGAACACCGGGGAGCTGTTTTTT. Based on the CDR3 plus reference TRBV5-1 and TRBJ2-2, the full variable domain is KAGVTQTPRYLIKTRGQQVTLSCSPISGHRSVSWYQQTPGQGLQFLFEYFSETQRNKGNFPGRFSGRQFSNSRSEMNVSTLELGDSALYLCASSGTSGMNTGELFFGEGSRLTVL.

The J gene is TRBJ1-2, the V gene TRBV29-1, with TRBD1 identical over 12 bases. Germline values: CDR1 SQVTM, CDR2 ANQGSEA. Unmatched junction bases numbered 5, after V lost 4 bases and J lost 8 bases. CDR3 length equals 13 residues. The CDR3 is CSVVGQGAFGYTF. DNA for the CDR3: TGCAGCGTTGTGGGACAGGGGGCTTTCGGCTACACCTTC.

This clonotype was recorded at least ten times. The chain joins TRBV7-2 to TRBJ2-7; weak D call: TRBD1 (6 bases). The CDR3 loop spans 14 amino acids. Deletions cut 6 bases from V and 1 base from J, with 13 bases between. CDR1 and CDR2 (germline): SGHTA, FQGNSA. CDR3: CASSNRVGSYEQYF. CDR3 sequence (DNA): TGTGCCAGCAGTAACAGGGTGGGGTCCTACGAGCAGTACTTC.

A few counts support this clonotype. The chain links TRBV10-3 to TRBJ1-5; 9 bases are shared with TRBD1. The CDR3 consists of 15 residues. In germline, CDR1 is ENHRY, CDR2 SYGVKD. V shed 7 bases, J shed 2 bases, and the junction held 6 bases outside the gene matches. DNA of the CDR3: TGTGCCATCACCGAAAGGGACAGGGGCAATCAGCCCCAGCATTTT. This codes for CAITERDRGNQPQHF.

The chain employs TRBV28 and TRBJ2-7; D possibly uses TRBD1 or TRBD2 (5 bases each). V was shortened by 3 bases and J by 2 bases, with 20 bases between the two germline ends. Germline loops: CDR1 MDHEN, CDR2 SYDVKM. The CDR3 covers 17 residues. The CDR3 bases are TGTGCCAGCAGTTTGGACATCCGGGACCCAGAGACCTACGAGCAGTACTTC. Translated: CASSLDIRDPETYEQYF. The whole variable domain, filled in from reference TRBV28 and TRBJ2-7, reads DVKVTQSSRYLVKRTGEKVFLECVQDMDHENMFWYRQDPGLGLRLIYFSYDVKMKEKGDIPEGYSVSREKKERFSLILESASTNQTSMYLCASSLDIRDPETYEQYFGPGTRLTVT.

This clonotype was observed many times. The chain carries TRBV10-2 and TRBJ2-7, with D tentatively TRBD2 (6 bases). Germline CDR1 and CDR2: WSHSY and SAAADI. Trimming took 8 bases from V and 6 from J, leaving 20 bases between them. The length of the CDR3 is 14 residues. CDR3 sequence (DNA): TGCGCCAGCCAGTTCGGGGGACCCTCGTTCGAGCAGTACTTC. Its protein is CASQFGGPSFEQYF.

This clonotype was counted ten times or more. The rearrangement uses TRBV28 and TRBJ2-1; a weak D match, TRBD2 (6 bases). Between the trimmed V and J ends, which lost 11 bases and 8 bases, there was a span of 22 bases. The germline V gene encodes CDR1 MDHEN and CDR2 SYDVKM. The CDR3 length is 14 residues. The CDR3 loop is CAGGWSKFYDEQFF. In DNA, the CDR3 is TGTGCCGGGGGGTGGTCTAAATTTTACGATGAGCAGTTCTTC.

The chain recombines TRBV5-1 with TRBJ2-2; 15 nucleotides agree with TRBD2. This CDR3 region has 18 residues. Losses at the gene ends were 2 bases for V and 4 bases for J; bases not matched to a gene: 6. Germline V gene sequence: CDR1 SGHRS, CDR2 YFSETQ. CDR3 region: CASSLGLAGGPGTGELFF. CDR3 coding DNA: TGCGCCAGCAGCTTAGGACTAGCGGGAGGGCCGGGCACCGGGGAGCTGTTTTTT.

This clonotype showed up many times. V is TRBV7-2 and J is TRBJ2-1; D remains ambiguous. Between the trimmed V and J ends, which lost 6 bases and 6 bases, there was a span of 12 bases. CDR3 length: 13 residues. CDR1 and CDR2 (germline): SGHTA, FQGNSA. The CDR3 region is CASSSGRPNEQFF. CDR3 bases: TGTGCCAGCAGTTCGGGCCGACCCAATGAGCAGTTCTTC. Full variable domain (missing parts from reference TRBV7-2 and TRBJ2-1): GAGVSQSPSNKVTEKGKDVELRCDPISGHTALYWYRQSLGQGLEFLIYFQGNSAPDKSGLPSDRFSAERTGGSVSTLTIQRTQQEDSAVYLCASSSGRPNEQFFGPGTRLTVL.

This clonotype was seen ten or more times. The V gene is TRBV20-1, the J gene TRBJ1-5; tentative D call: TRBD1 (6 bases). From germline, CDR1 is DFQATT and CDR2 SNEGSKA (reference sequence). Trimming left V 2 bases short and J 6 bases short, with 11 bases between. The length of the CDR3 is 13 residues. The CDR3 nucleotides are TGCAGTGCTAGACCAGGGGTAGGTCAGCCCCAGCATTTT. It translates to CSARPGVGQPQHF.

The V and J genes are TRBV2 and TRBJ2-5; TRBD2 might be the D (5 bases). The ends were cut back, 8 bases at V and 4 bases at J, with 20 bases in the middle. CDR1 and CDR2 (germline): SNHLY, FYNNEI. This CDR3 region has 15 residues. The CDR3 region is CASAAPGKLGETQYF. As DNA, the CDR3 is TGTGCCAGCGCCGCCCCGGGAAAACTAGGAGAGACCCAGTACTTC.

The gene calls are TRBV7-8 and TRBJ2-7, with TRBD2 identical over 7 bases. V shed 4 bases and J 2 bases; nucleotides not matched to a gene: 5. This CDR3 comprises 14 residues. The V gene's germline CDR1 is SGHVS and CDR2 FQNEAQ. In DNA, the CDR3 is TGTGCCAGCAGCTCAACCCGGGGGGCCTACGAGCAGTACTTC. Translation: CASSSTRGAYEQYF.

The table lists this clonotype with a few counts. V is TRBV5-1 and J is TRBJ2-2; 9 positions agree with TRBD2. The CDR3 sequence is 16 residues long. Germline CDR1 and CDR2: SGHRS and YFSETQ. J gave up 5 bases and V 0 bases, and 5 bases lay outside the gene matches. The CDR3 coding sequence is TGCGCCAGCAGCTTGGGACCTAGCGGGGTTACCGGGGAGCTGTTTTTT. Protein product: CASSLGPSGVTGELFF.

At least ten counts were recorded for this clonotype. The gene calls are TRBV11-1 and TRBJ2-1, with TRBD1 matching over 9 bases. The CDR3 length is 13 residues. V gave up 6 bases and J gave up 6 bases; unmatched junction bases: 3. Germline V CDR1 and CDR2: SGHAT, FQDESV (reference sequence). CDR3 amino acids: CASRRTGANEQFF. The CDR3, as DNA: TGTGCCAGCAGGAGGACAGGGGCCAATGAGCAGTTCTTC.